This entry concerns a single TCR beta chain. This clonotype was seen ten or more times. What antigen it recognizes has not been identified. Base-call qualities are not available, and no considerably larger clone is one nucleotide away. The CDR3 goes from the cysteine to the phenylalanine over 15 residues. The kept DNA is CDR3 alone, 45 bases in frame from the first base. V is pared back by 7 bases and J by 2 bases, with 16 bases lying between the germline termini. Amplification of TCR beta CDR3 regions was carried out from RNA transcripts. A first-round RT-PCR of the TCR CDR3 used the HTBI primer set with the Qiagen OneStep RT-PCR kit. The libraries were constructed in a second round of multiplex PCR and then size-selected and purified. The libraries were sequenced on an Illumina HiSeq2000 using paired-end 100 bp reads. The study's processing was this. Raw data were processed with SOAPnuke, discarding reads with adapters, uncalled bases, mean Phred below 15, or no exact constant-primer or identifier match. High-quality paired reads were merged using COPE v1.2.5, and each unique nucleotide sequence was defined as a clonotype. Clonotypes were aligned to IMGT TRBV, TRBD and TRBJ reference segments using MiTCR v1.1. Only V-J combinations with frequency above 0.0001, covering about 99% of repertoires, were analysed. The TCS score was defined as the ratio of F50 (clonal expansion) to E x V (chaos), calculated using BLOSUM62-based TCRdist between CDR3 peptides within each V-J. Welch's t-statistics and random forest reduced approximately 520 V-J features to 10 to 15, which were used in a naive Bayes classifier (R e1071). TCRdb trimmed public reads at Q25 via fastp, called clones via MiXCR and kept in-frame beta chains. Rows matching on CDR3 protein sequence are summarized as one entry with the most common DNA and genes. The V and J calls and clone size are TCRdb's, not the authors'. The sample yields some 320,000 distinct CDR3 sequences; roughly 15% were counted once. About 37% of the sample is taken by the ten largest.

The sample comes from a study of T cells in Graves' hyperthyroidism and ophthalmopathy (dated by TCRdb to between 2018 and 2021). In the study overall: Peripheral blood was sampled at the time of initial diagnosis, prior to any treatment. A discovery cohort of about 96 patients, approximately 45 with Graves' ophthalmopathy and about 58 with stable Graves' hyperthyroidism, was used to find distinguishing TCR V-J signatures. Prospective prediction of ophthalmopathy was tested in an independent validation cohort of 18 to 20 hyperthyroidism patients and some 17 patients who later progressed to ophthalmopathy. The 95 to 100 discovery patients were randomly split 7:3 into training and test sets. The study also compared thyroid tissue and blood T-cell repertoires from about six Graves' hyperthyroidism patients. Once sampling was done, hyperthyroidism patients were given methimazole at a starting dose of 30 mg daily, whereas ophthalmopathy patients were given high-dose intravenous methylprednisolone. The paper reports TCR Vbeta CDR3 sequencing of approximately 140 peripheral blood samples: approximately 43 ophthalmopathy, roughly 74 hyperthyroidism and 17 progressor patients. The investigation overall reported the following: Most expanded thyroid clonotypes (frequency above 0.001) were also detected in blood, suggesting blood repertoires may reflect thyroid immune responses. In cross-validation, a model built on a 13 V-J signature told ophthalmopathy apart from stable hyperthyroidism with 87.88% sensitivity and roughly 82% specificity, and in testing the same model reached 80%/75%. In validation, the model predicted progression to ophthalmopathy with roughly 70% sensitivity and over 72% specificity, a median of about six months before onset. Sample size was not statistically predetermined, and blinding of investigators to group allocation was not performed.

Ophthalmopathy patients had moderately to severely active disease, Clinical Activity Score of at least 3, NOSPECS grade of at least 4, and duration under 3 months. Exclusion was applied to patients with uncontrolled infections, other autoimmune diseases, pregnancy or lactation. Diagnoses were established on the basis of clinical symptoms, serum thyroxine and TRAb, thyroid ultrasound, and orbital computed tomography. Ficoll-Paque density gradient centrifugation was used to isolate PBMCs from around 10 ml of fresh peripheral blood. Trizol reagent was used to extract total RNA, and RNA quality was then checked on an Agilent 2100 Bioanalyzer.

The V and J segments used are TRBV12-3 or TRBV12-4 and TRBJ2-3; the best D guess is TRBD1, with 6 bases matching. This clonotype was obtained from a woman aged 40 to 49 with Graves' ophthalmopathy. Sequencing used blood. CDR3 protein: CASILLDSFTDTQYF. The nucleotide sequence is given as TGTGCCAGCATCTTGCTGGACAGTTTCACAGATACGCAGTATTTT.